This TCR beta chain comes out of a study of early T cells in non-severe SARS-CoV-2 infection. TCRdb used MiXCR to reprocess the 5' RACE reads, holding one entry per CDR3 protein. The table includes about 53,000 distinct CDR3 sequences, 9.5% to 15% detected once. The CDR3 is made up of 16 amino acids. Trimming took off 3 bases at V and 0 bases at J, with 15 bases between the two ends. The germline gives CDR1 DFQATT, CDR2 SNEGSKA (reference sequence). The receptor was derived from an adult who was a healthcare worker with PCR-confirmed SARS-CoV-2 infection or an uninfected control (not recorded which). Specimen: whole blood, collected at baseline. V gene TRBV20-1 combines with J gene TRBJ2-1; maybe TRBD1 (6 bases). This CDR3 reads CSARASTGSSYNEQFF. CDR3 nucleotide sequence: TGCAGTGCTAGGGCCTCGACAGGAAGCTCCTACAATGAGCAGTTCTTC.